This TCR beta chain was obtained from a study of shared clonotypes between healthy human individuals (dated by TCRdb to about 2020). General notes on the study: The cohort comprised a couple of women and a few men aged 18 to 49 years. For each donor, CD4 naive and CD4 memory were each given three plates, CD8 naive was given two plates, and CD8 memory was given one plate. The study deeply sequenced blood TCR repertoires of five healthy adults to estimate repertoire size and the extent of clonotype sharing between individuals. To increase sequencing depth and limit assay-specific biases, different laboratories used diverse techniques to prepare libraries and sequence TCR repertoires. Between about 0.8 and 9 billion PBMCs per donor were obtained by leukapheresis.

For this chain, trimming is 2 bases at the V end and 5 bases at the J end, and the number of junction bases without a gene match is 15. CDR3 length: 18 amino acids, cysteine to phenylalanine. The kept DNA is CDR3 alone, 54 bases in frame from the first base. CDR1 and CDR2 are drawn from the germline V gene: MGHRA, YSYEKL. Healthy HIV-negative adults with no recently reported acute infections or vaccinations were included as donors. All donors were Caucasian adults living in Nashville, Tennessee, USA. Magnetic negative selection was used to enrich CD4+ T cells, after which naive cells were positively selected on CD45RA and the negative fraction became the memory subset. Blood was obtained by leukapheresis, after which PBMCs were separated by Ficoll-Histopaque density gradient centrifugation and cryopreserved in liquid nitrogen vapor phase. Analytical flow cytometry was used to check the purity and quantity of each magnetically sorted T cell population. From each sorted fraction, genomic DNA was isolated and quantified by UV absorbance on a Nanodrop 2000c.

Using the deep immunoSEQ assay, multiplex PCR amplified TCR CDR3 regions from genomic DNA. Extracted genomic DNA from each cell subset was distributed evenly across all wells of several immunoSEQ 96-well plates, and each plate was treated as a replicate. Each replicate PCR for sorted subsets received around 200 ng genomic DNA, equal to some 32,000 T cell genomes. Purified libraries were quantified with a Qubit 3.0 fluorometer, sized on a Bioanalyzer 2100, and re-quantified with the KAPA Library Quantification kit. Every immunoSEQ 96-well plate was sequenced on a separate single-read 150-cycle Illumina NextSeq 550 flow cell. The original methods were these. Because only junctional sequences without quality scores were contained in the immunoSEQ output, filtering matching that applied to full-length reads could not be performed. Sequences were annotated with PyIR, a Python wrapper for IgBLAST v1.9, and V/J genes and CDR3 were assigned using IMGT germline references. Any read was removed if the V/J assignment was weak (E-value above 1e-6), the CDR3 was missing, or the read contained stop codons, out-of-frame junctions, or ambiguous translated residues. V3J clonotypes were defined as sequences sharing the same inferred V gene, J gene, and CDR3 amino acid sequence. Percentage overlap between repertoires was calculated by dividing the number of shared unique clonotypes by the size of the smaller repertoire. Richness of each repertoire was evaluated using RTK rarefaction, the Chao1 estimator, and Recon v2.1 estimates of unobserved clonotypes. Generation probabilities for all TCRbeta clonotypes obtained by the gDNA method from several donors were computed using OLGA. The clones in this table, taken by TCRdb from immuneACCESS, are in-frame only. Not every clone is retained; where verified, under half of the shortfall comes from an unresolved V gene, and the cause of the rest is unknown. V, J and clone size were drawn from that table, and D and trimming were deduced from the DNA. Counted in this sample were millions of clones; roughly 96% of them appeared once. The leading ten clones occupy 0.1% to 0.15% of the sample.

Study-level results and caveats: Naive subsets generally had larger estimated clonotype richness than memory subsets did. Pairwise subsampling indicated that sequencing depth was expected to affect the degree of clonotype sharing among donors. Only blood was sampled, and tissue TCR repertoires likely differ from those in blood. Rarefaction of sorted-subset datasets indicated incomplete sequencing despite the large sequencing depth. Because the study included a small number of donors, the genetic and exposure-history diversity represented was limited. Higher generation probabilities were observed for clonotypes shared by all four sorted-subset donors than for non-shared clonotypes. Across a few donors, approximately 5% of naive CD4, over 3% of naive CD8, about 2.3% of memory CD4, and roughly 0.41% of memory CD8 clonotypes were shared.

Notes on this clone: Which antigen it targets is not known. No qualities accompany the bases; no much larger clone lies one base away.

The clonotype originates from a man between 18 and 35 years old in good health. The sequence joins TRBV4-1 to TRBJ2-3; the junction holds 8 bases that match TRBD2. The sequenced sample was naive CD4+ T cells sorted from blood. The intended sense of this specimen's cell subset or site label: CD45RA+ positively selected. The DNA reads TGCGCCAGCAGCCAAATTAGATTACGGGAGGGCCTGGGAGATACGCAGTATTTT. Its translation reads: CASSQIRLREGLGDTQYF.